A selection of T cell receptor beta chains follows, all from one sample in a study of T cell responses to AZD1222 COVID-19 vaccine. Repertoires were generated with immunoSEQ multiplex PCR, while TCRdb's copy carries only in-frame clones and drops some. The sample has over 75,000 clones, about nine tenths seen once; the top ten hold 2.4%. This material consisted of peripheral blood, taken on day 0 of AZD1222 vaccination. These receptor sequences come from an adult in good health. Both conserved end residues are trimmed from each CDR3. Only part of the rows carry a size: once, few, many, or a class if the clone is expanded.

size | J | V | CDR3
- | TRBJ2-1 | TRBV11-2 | ASSPSQGVAYNEQF
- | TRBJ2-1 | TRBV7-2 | ASSQQHEQF
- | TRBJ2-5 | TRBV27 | ASSSLGFQEETQY
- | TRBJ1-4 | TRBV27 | ASSLRRLTNEKLF
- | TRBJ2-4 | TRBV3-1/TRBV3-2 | ASSHSDWVLAKNIQY
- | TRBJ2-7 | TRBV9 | ASSVGEGRVYEQY
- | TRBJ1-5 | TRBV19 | ASSIVGVSQPQH
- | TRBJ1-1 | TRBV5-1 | ASSLDWDTEAF
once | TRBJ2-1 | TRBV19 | ASSPPQGDEQF
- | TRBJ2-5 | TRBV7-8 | ASSPTTAMKAQY
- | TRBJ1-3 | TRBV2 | ASSEEGPISGNTIY
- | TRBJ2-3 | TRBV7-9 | ASSLISGGPLQY
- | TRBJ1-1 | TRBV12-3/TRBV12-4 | ASSAKIRAF
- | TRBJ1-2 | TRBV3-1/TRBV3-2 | ASSPGSSLYGYT
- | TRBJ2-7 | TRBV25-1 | ASSSSTKQY
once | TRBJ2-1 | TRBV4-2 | ASSQDGSSGREQF
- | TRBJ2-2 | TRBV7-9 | ASSPTGAINTGELF
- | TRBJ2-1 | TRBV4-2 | ASSQDPDFNEQF
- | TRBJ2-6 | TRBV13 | ASSLRDRGTAGANVLT
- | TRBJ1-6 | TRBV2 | ASSEGGDGNNSPLH
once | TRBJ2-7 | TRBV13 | ASSLVGGFKEQY
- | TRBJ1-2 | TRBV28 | ASIKGSYQGYT
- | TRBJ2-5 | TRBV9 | ASSPGQETLKETQY
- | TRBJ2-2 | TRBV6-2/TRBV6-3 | ASSPTLQRFANTGELF
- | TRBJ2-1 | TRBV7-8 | ASSQWLAGGKGYNEQF
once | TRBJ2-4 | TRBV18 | ASSPRHRSLAKNIQY
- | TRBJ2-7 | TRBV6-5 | ASSYASGADEQY
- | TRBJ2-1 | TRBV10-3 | AIAGGLADYNEQF
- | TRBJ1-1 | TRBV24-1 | ATRGGEGTEAF
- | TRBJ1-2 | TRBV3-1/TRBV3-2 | ASSRGNRADYGYT
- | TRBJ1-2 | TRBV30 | ACSLGGYGYT
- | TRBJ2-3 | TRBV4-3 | ASSPRWTADTQY
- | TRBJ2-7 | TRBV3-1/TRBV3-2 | ASSLGRGDYEQY
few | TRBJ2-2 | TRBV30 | AWSALTGELF
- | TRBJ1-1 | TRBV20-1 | SASYGGSTGEAF
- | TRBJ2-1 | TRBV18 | ASSNPELSSYNEQF
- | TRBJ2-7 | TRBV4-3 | ASSQESPQVYEQY
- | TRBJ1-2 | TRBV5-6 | ASSYGQGAPNYGYT
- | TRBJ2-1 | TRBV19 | ASSTLTYNEQF
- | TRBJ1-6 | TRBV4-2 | ASSQDELVRGDSPLH
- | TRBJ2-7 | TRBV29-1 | SVVRDRGHEQY
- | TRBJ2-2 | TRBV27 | ASRKTGGEELF
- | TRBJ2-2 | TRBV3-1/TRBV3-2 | ASSTYRETGELF
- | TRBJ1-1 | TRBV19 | ASTLYHTGRVEAF
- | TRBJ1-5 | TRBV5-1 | ASRPGDSNQPQH
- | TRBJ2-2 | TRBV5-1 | ASSFNANTGELF
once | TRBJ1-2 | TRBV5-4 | ASSTGTYGYT
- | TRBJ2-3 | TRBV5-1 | ASARAAADTQY
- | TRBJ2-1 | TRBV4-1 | ASSQEGWSGGEQF
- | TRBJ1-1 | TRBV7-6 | ASSLGQIDEAF
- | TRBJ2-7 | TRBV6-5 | ASMSPWGGYEQY
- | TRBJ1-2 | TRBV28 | ASSFLGQGVGPDYGYT
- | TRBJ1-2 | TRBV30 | AWSAGAYYGYT
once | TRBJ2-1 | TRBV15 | ATSASSYYNEQF